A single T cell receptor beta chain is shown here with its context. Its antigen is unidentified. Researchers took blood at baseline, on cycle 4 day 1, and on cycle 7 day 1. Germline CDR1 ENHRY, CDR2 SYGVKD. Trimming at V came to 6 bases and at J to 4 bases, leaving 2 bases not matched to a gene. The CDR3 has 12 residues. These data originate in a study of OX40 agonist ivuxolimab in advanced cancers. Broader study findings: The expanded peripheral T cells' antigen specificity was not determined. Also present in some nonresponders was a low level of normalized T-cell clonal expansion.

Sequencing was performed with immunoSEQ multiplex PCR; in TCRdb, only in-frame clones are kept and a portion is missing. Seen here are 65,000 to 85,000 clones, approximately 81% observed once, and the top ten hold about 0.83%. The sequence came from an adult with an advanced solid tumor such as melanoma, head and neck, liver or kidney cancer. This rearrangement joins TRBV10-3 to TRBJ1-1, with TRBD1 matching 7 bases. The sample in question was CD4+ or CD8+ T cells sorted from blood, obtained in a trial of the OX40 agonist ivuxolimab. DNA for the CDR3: TGTGCCATCAGAGCAGGGGGCACTGAAGCTTTCTTT. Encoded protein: CAIRAGGTEAFF.